This TCR beta chain was recovered during a study of T cell responses to AZD1222 COVID-19 vaccine listed by TCRdb under 2021. At the level of the whole study: AZD1222 recipients with second doses at about 4 weeks or about 12 weeks were pooled, because spike-specific TCR depth and breadth did not differ between schedules. A total of 230 or so trial participants underwent TCR sequencing, of whom about 210 received two doses of AZD1222 and some 25 received two doses of the MenACWY control vaccine. Trial participants were enrolled into age subgroups of 18-55, 56-69 and 70-plus years, which contained about 160, 30 and 59 TCR-sequenced participants, respectively.

Points the paper makes about the study in general: Only a handful of AZD1222 recipients were SARS-CoV-2 seropositive at baseline, limiting conclusions about previously exposed vaccinees. Vaccine-associated CD4 TCRs spanned the whole spike protein, with dominant responses in regions 160-218 and 743-854. Participants were mostly white British, with more females than males. The authors suggested clonal diversity may have been underestimated. Reportedly, close to half of the unique spike-specific TCRs recognized epitopes lying outside the regions that are mutated in the B.1.351 and B.1.1.7 variants. The 56-69-year group was small, and its depth increase did not reach significance, likely because of low power. Because no samples from the day 14 peak response were available, repertoires could be characterized only after the peak T cell response. After two AZD1222 doses, spike-specific TCR breadth and depth were significantly higher than at day 0 and than in MenACWY recipients.

The sample's time point, from its label and the paper: baseline before first vaccination. Vaccinee samples came from UK trials COV001 and COV002, including a single-blind randomized controlled phase 2/3 trial of AZD1222 (ChAdOx1 nCoV-19) in healthy adults. For TCRbeta chain sequencing, PBMC samples were collected from trial participants at day 0 and at day 28 after the second dose. Cut back by 0 bases and 8 bases, the V and J ends lie 10 bases apart. The CDR3 covers 13 residues, taking in both the cysteine and the phenylalanine. The read is trimmed to its CDR3 DNA, 39 bases read in frame from base 1. CDR1 is given as MNHEY and CDR2 as SVGAGI, both from the germline V gene. The CDR3 regions of human TCRbeta chains were subjected to immunosequencing. In the original analysis: TCRs in the repertoires were matched against a reference library of SARS-CoV-2-specific TCRs that had been generated with the MIRA antigen-specificity platform. Breadth was defined as the fraction of unique TCRs that were SARS-CoV-2-associated, and depth was defined as the fraction of total T cells that were SARS-CoV-2-associated. Each spike-specific TCR was assigned to its reactive spike region and to a CD4 or CD8 class using the MIRA data. Log10-transformed breadth and depth values were compared by one-way ANOVA with Sidak's multiple comparisons tests. The immuneACCESS repertoire file appears here via TCRdb, limited to in-frame rearrangements. These files lack a portion of the clones; in checked studies, under half of the deficit traces to unresolved V genes, and the cause of the others is not known. Clonal size and the V and J genes are those of that table, whereas D and trimming came from the DNA. This sample is represented by about 170,000 clones; about nine tenths of them were singletons. Around 1.6% of the sample comes from the top ten.

In the case of this clone: What this receptor recognizes is not known. Per-base quality was not reported, and no clone a single base away is much larger than it. The sample contains more than one DNA sequence encoding this CDR3.

The source is an adult in good health. Material: peripheral blood, obtained on day 0 of AZD1222 vaccination. This chain joins TRBV6-5 to TRBJ1-2, with TRBD1 as a weak D call on 5 bases. DNA sequence: TGTGCCAGCAGTTACTCGGGGCGTAACGGCTACACCTTC. It is translated as CASSYSGRNGYTF.